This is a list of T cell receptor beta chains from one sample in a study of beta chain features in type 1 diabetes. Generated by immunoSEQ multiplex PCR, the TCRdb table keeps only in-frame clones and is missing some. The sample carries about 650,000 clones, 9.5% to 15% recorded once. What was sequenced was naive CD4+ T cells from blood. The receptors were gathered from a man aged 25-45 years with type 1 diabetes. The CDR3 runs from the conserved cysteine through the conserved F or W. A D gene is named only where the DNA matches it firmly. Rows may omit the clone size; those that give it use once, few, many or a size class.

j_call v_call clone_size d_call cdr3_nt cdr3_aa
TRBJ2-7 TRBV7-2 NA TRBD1 TGTGCCAGCAGCCCAATGGACAGGGCACTCCACGAGCAGTACTTC CASSPMDRALHEQYF
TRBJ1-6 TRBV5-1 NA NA TGCGCCAGCAGCTTGGAACAGGCGAGAATGAATTCACCCCTCCACTTT CASSLEQARMNSPLHF
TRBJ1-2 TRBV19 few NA TGTGCCAGTAGTATTCCGGCAGGCTATGGCTACACCTTC CASSIPAGYGYTF
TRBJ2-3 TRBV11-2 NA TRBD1 TGTGCCAGCAGCGGGAGAAGGACAGGGGTGCCAGATACGCAGTATTTT CASSGRRTGVPDTQYF
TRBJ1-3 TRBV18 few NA TGTGCCAGCTCAACTACAAAGAGCTCTGGAAACACCATATATTTT CASSTTKSSGNTIYF
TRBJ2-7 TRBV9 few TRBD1 TGTGCCAGCAGCGTAGGACCAACAGGGGGGTCCTACGAGCAGTACTTC CASSVGPTGGSYEQYF
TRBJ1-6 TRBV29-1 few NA TGCAGCGCAAGGTGGGGGACCTATAATTCACCCCTCCACTTT CSARWGTYNSPLHF
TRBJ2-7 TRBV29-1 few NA TGCAGCGGGGGGGACGGTTCCTACGAGCAGTACTTC CSGGDGSYEQYF
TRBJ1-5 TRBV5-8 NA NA TGTGCCAGCAGCTCCCGACAGTTCGATCAGCCCCAGCATTTT CASSSRQFDQPQHF
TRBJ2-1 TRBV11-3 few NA TGTGCCAGCAGCTTACGGGATGAGCAGTTCTTC CASSLRDEQFF
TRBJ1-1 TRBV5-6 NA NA TGTGCCAGCAGCTTGGACCTGGGCCCTGAAGCTTTCTTT CASSLDLGPEAFF
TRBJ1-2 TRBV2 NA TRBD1 TGTGCCAGCAGGGCGACAGGGGGCTGGAACGGCTACACCTTC CASRATGGWNGYTF
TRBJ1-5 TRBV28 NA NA TGTGCAGGGGGGCAGCCCCAGCATTTT CAGGQPQHF
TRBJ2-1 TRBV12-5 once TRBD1 TGTGCTAGTGTCCCAAGGACAGGGGACTACAATGAGCAGTTCTTC CASVPRTGDYNEQFF
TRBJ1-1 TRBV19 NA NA TGTGCCAGTAGTTCACGGGGGGGCGGACCGAACACTGAAGCTTTCTTT CASSSRGGGPNTEAFF
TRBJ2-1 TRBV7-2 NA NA TGTGCCAGCAGCCCTCGACAGTACAATGAGCAGTTCTTC CASSPRQYNEQFF
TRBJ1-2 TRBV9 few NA TGTGCCAGCAGCGTATCCCGGGGGGGAGAGTATGGCTACACCTTC CASSVSRGGEYGYTF
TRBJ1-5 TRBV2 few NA TGTGCCAGCATCCCCAACCTTAATCAGCCCCAGCATTTT CASIPNLNQPQHF
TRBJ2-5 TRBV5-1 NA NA TGCGCCAGCAGCCCCACACCGACCCAAGAGACCCAGTACTTC CASSPTPTQETQYF
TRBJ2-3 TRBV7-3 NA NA TGTGCCAGCAGCTTAAACTTTCGCGGGGCTTACGGAGATACGCAGTATTTT CASSLNFRGAYGDTQYF
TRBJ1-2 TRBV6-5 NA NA TGTGCCAGCAGTTTCACCAGGGGAGACTATGGCTACACCTTC CASSFTRGDYGYTF
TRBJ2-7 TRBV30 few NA TGTGCCTGGAAGAAAGGGGGCTACGAGCAGTACTTC CAWKKGGYEQYF
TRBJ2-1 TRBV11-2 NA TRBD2 TGTGCCAGCAGCTTAGATCTAGCGGGGCCGAATGAGCAGTTCTTC CASSLDLAGPNEQFF
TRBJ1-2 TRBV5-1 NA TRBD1 TGCGCCAGCAGGAGTACAACAGGGGACTATGGCTACACCTTC CASRSTTGDYGYTF
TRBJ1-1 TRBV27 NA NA TGTGCCAGCGGAAAGGACGGATCGAATGAAGCTTTCTTT CASGKDGSNEAFF
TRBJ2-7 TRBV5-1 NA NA TGCGCCAGCAGCTCAGCATATTACGAGCAGTACTTC CASSSAYYEQYF
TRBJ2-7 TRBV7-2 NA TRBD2 TGTGCCAGCAGCTTAGCCGGCGGCGGGGGAACGGGCAGTACCCACGAGTACTTC CASSLAGGGGTGSTHEYF
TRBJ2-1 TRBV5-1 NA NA TGCGCCAGCAGCTTGGGTAGTAGCGGACCCTACAATGAGCAGTTCTTC CASSLGSSGPYNEQFF